This record looks at one T cell receptor beta chain sequence and its context. Original data processing: For nucleated cells, counts were estimated from reference gene primer amplification. Profiling relied on immunoSEQ multiplex PCR, and the TCRdb table lists in-frame clones only, not all of them. V and J calls and clone size are given by that table; D and trimming were obtained from the DNA. Of 170,000 or so clones in the sample, around 86% were seen once. The source of the sample is a study of blood T cell repertoires in COVID-19. Study as a whole: From T cells, B-cell-depleted T cells, or PBMCs came the material, which was cDNA or gDNA.

Source material: peripheral blood. The clonotype was recovered from a man aged 35 to 55 with active or convalescent COVID-19.

The CDR3 protein is CASSRGGPGTEAFF. CDR3 sequence (DNA): TGTGCCAGTAGCCGAGGGGGCCCCGGGACTGAAGCTTTCTTT. The chain uses TRBV19 and TRBJ1-1, with 7 bases identical to TRBD1. The CDR3 has 14 residues. Trimming cost V 6 bases and J 5 bases; bases outside gene matches: 9. Germline CDR1 and CDR2: LNHDA and SQIVND (reference sequence). The variable domain in full, with the rest retrieved from reference TRBV19 and TRBJ1-1, is DGGITQSPKYLFRKEGQNVTLSCEQNLNHDAMYWYRQDPGQGLRLIYYSQIVNDFQKGDIAEGYSVSREKKESFPLTVTSAQKNPTAFYLCASSRGGPGTEAFFGQGTRLTVV.